The clone carrying this T cell receptor beta chain has just a few counts. Its antigen remains unidentified. Profiled with immunoSEQ multiplex PCR; TCRdb holds only in-frame clones, not every one. The table records more than 85,000 clones, over 75% of them present only once. The data are from a study of T cell responses to AZD1222 COVID-19 vaccine. Whole-study context: Analysis merged second doses at about 4 or about 12 weeks. General study findings and limits: Donors were chiefly white British, with a greater number of females, and clonal diversity was perhaps underestimated. The reported proportion of spike-specific TCRs targeting unmutated variant regions was nearly half. Dominant CD4 TCR responses targeted spike regions 160-218 and 743-854.

Trimming took off 5 bases at V and 5 bases at J, with 10 bases between the two ends. The CDR3 consists of 13 residues. In germline, CDR1 is SGHTA, CDR2 FQGTGA. This specimen consisted of peripheral blood, obtained on day 0 of AZD1222 vaccination. This clonotype was sampled from an adult in good health. The V and J genes are TRBV7-3 and TRBJ2-1; no clear D. The CDR3 protein is CASSTGPNNEQFF. The DNA of the CDR3 is TGTGCCAGCAGCACCGGACCAAACAATGAGCAGTTCTTC.